This T cell receptor (beta chain) originates from a study of blood T cells in healthy people across ages. This CDR3 has 16 residues. The germline V gene has CDR1 MNHEY and CDR2 SVGAGI. The trim removed 5 bases at V and 5 bases at J, leaving 12 bases unmatched. A second PCR, run for about 6 to 12 cycles, used a sample-barcoded 5' primer plus a J-beta primer mix. MiXCR, applied by TCRdb to the 5' RACE reads, yields one record per CDR3 protein. The repertoire consists of more than 650,000 distinct CDR3 sequences, with 20% to 25% occurring once and the leading ten covering roughly 22%. Input material: blood. This receptor was identified in a man in his sixties or seventies in good health. The chain joins TRBV6-5 to TRBJ1-5; 7 nucleotides line up with TRBD1. This chain's CDR3 is CASSKGQRSVDQPQHF. The CDR3 DNA reads TGTGCCAGCAGTAAGGGACAGCGAAGCGTCGATCAGCCCCAGCATTTT.